This T cell receptor beta chain was retrieved from a study of shared clonotypes between healthy human individuals. Deletions cut 5 bases from V and 3 bases from J, with 20 bases between. Germline V gives CDR1 SGHTA, CDR2 FQGNSA. The CDR3 is 16 residues long. Authors' methods: For the immunoSEQ data, sequences were junction-only without quality scores, so filtering differed. Clones were sequenced by immunoSEQ multiplex PCR, and TCRdb holds only the in-frame ones, with some missing. Clone size and the V and J calls come from that table; the DNA yielded D and trimming. The sample records 450,000 to 500,000 clones, 70% to 85% being singletons.

This chain connects TRBV7-2 to TRBJ2-7, with TRBD2 as a possible D gene (6 bases). The receptor was derived from a woman aged 40 to 50 in good health. Some clones in this sample may be carry-over from other donors' samples. Sequences were obtained from PBMCs. The CDR3 protein is CASSRAGWEENYEQYF. CDR3 sequence (DNA): TGTGCCAGCAGCCGGGCCGGGTGGGAGGAAAACTACGAGCAGTACTTC.